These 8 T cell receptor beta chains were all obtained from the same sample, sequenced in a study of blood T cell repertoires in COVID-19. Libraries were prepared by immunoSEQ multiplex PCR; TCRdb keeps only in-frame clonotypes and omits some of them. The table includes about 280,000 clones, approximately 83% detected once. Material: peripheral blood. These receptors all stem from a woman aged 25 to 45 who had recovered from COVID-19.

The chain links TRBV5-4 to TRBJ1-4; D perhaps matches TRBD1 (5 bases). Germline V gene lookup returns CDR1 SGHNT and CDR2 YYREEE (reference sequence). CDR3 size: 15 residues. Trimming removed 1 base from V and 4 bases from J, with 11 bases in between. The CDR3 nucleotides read TGTGCCAGCAGCTTGAGGGGAACTAATAATGAAAAACTGTTTTTT. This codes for CASSLRGTNNEKLFF.

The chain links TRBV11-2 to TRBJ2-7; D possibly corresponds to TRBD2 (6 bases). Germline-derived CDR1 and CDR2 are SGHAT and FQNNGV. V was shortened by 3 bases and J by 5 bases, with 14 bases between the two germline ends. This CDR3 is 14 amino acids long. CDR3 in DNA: TGTGCCAGCAGCTTGGGGGGAGTTTCCGACGAGCAGTACTTC. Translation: CASSLGGVSDEQYF.

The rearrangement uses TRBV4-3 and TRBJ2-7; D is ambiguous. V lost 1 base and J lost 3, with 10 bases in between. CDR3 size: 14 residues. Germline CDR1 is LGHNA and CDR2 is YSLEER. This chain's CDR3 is CASSQGVPSYEQYF. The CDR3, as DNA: TGCGCCAGCAGCCAAGGAGTCCCTAGCTACGAGCAGTACTTC.

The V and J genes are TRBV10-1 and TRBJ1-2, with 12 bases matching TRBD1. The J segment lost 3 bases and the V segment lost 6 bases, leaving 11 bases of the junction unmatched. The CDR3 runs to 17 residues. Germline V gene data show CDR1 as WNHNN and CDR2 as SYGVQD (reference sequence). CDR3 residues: CASSPGQGAGRDYGYTF. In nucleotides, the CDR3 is TGCGCCAGCAGCCCGGGACAGGGGGCTGGAAGGGACTATGGCTACACCTTC.

CDR3 in amino acids: CAISTPNSYEQYF. CDR3 nucleotides: TGTGCCATCAGTACTCCAAACAGCTACGAGCAGTACTTC. The V call is TRBV10-3, the J call TRBJ2-7; D remains ambiguous. V shed 5 bases and J shed 3 bases, with 11 bases lying between them. Per germline, CDR1 ENHRY and CDR2 SYGVKD. This CDR3 comprises 13 residues.

The CDR3 sequence is CASSDSSSYNEQFF. The DNA of the CDR3 is TGCGCCAGCAGTGACTCGAGCTCCTACAATGAGCAGTTCTTC. The chain couples TRBV10-1 to TRBJ2-1; no firm D call. Looked up from germline, CDR1 is WNHNN and CDR2 is SYGVQD (reference sequence). The CDR3 spans 14 residues. The V end was cut by 3 bases, the J end by 0 bases, with 6 bases between.

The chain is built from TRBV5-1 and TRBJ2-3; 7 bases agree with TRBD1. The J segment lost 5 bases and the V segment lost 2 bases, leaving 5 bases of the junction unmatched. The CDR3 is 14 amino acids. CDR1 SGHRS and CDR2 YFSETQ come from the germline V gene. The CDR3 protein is CASSFWTGRDTQYF. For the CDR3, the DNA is TGCGCCAGCAGCTTTTGGACAGGTAGAGATACGCAGTATTTT.

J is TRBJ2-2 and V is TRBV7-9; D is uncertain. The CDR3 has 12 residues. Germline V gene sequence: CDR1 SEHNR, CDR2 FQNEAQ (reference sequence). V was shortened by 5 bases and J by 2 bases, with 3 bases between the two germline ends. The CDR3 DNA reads TGTGCCAGCAGCCTAAACACCGGGGAGCTGTTTTTT. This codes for CASSLNTGELFF.